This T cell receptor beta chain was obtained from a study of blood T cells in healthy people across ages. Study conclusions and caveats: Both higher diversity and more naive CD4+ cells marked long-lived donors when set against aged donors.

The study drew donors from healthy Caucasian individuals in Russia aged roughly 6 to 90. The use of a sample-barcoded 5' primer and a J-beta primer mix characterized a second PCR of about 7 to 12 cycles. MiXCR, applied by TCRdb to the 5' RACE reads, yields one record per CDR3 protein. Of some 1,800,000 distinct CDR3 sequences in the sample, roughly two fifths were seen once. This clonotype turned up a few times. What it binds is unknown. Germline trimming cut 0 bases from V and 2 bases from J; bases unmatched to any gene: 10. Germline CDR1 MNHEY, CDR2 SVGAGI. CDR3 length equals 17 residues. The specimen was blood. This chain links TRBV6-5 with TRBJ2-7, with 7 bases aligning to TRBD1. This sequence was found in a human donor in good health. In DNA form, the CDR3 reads TGTGCCAGCAGTTACTCAGTCCGGGACAGCAACCCCTACGAGCAGTACTTC. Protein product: CASSYSVRDSNPYEQYF.